The 28 T cell receptor beta chains below all came from one sample that was sequenced in a study of CD8+ T cells in alopecia areata. RNA was isolated and reverse transcribed to cDNA, the sequencing template. Repertoires were generated with immunoSEQ multiplex PCR, while TCRdb's copy carries only in-frame clones and drops some. Found here are approximately 120,000 clones, about 46% of them singletons; the top ten hold over 9.5%. Sequenced sample: NKG2D-low CD8+ T cells sorted from blood. Source of these receptors: a human donor with alopecia areata.

CDR3 DNA sequence: TGTGCCTGGGATAGGGGGACAGGCAACAATGAGCAGTTCTTC. Translating it yields CAWDRGTGNNEQFF. The chain recombines TRBV30 with TRBJ2-1, with 8 positions matching TRBD1. V lost 5 bases and J lost 5; bases outside the gene matches: 8. This CDR3 spans 14 amino acids. Germline assignment: CDR1 GTSNPN and CDR2 SVGIG (reference sequence).

The rearrangement links TRBV30 to TRBJ1-2; D not certain. This CDR3 has 12 residues. Deletions cut 8 bases from V and 7 bases from J, with 17 bases between. The germline V gene has CDR1 GTSNPN and CDR2 SVGIG (reference sequence). CDR3 nucleotides: TGTGCCGGACCTCTCGGACGAGCTGGCTACACCTTC. This translates into CAGPLGRAGYTF.

This chain links TRBV2 with TRBJ1-5; 9 bases align to TRBD1. CDR1 is SNHLY and CDR2 is FYNNEI in the germline V gene. V trimming: 6 bases; J trimming: 6 bases; junction bases outside the gene matches: 18. The length of the CDR3 is 18 residues. The CDR3, as DNA: TGTGCCAGCAGCGGACTTCCGGGACAGGGTGAGGTTGGTCAGCCCCAGCATTTT. Translating it yields CASSGLPGQGEVGQPQHF.

This clone was counted once. This chain links TRBV30 with TRBJ2-5, with D possibly TRBD2 on 6 matching bases. V lost 5 bases to trimming and J lost 5 bases, with 15 bases between them. Germline V CDR1 and CDR2: GTSNPN, SVGIG (reference sequence). The length of the CDR3 is 13 residues. CDR3 protein: CAWQPGSWETQYF. The CDR3 DNA reads TGTGCCTGGCAACCCGGGAGTTGGGAGACCCAGTACTTC.

The V call is TRBV30, the J call TRBJ2-5; D is perhaps TRBD2 (5 bases). Trimming pared 2 bases from V and 2 bases from J, leaving 12 bases between. The germline V gene encodes CDR1 GTSNPN and CDR2 SVGIG (reference sequence). This CDR3 is built from 14 residues. The CDR3 reads CAWSPTREQETQYF. CDR3 nucleotide sequence: TGTGCCTGGAGTCCAACTAGGGAACAAGAGACCCAGTACTTC.

This clone was recorded a few times. The rearrangement joins TRBV27 to TRBJ2-7, with a possible D match to TRBD2 (6 bases). Germline CDR1 is MNHEY and CDR2 is SMNVEV (reference sequence). This CDR3 is 14 amino acids long. V was trimmed by 1 base and J by 2 bases, leaving 9 bases between them. The CDR3 DNA reads as TGTGCCAGCAGTTTATACGGGAGCCCCTACGAGCAGTACTTC. Protein: CASSLYGSPYEQYF.

This clone was seen more than once but under ten times. V and J are TRBV4-3 and TRBJ1-6, with D perhaps matching TRBD1 (6 bases). Germline assignment: CDR1 LGHNA and CDR2 YSLEER. Trimming shortened V by 1 base and J by 10 bases, and 14 bases separated the two germline ends. The CDR3 totals 15 residues. The CDR3 sequence is CASSQVEQGRSPLHF. The CDR3 coding sequence is TGCGCCAGCAGCCAAGTAGAACAGGGACGGTCACCCCTCCACTTT.

This clone has just a few counts. This chain connects TRBV30 to TRBJ2-7, with 11 bases aligning to TRBD1. CDR1 and CDR2 (germline): GTSNPN, SVGIG (reference sequence). Unmatched junction bases numbered 1, after V lost 5 bases and J lost 1 base. This CDR3 is 13 amino acids long. The CDR3 spells CAWRDRGSYEQYF. The CDR3 nucleotides are TGTGCCTGGCGGGACAGGGGGTCCTACGAGCAGTACTTC.

This rearrangement joins TRBV11-2 to TRBJ2-7, with D perhaps TRBD1 (5 bases). This CDR3 region has 16 residues. V lost 1 base and J lost 3, with 16 bases in between. The V gene's germline CDR1 is SGHAT and CDR2 FQNNGV. CDR3 nucleotides: TGTGCCAGCAGCTTAGGGGCCAGGGAATACTTCTACGAGCAGTACTTC. Its protein is CASSLGAREYFYEQYF.

This sequence joins TRBV30 and TRBJ2-1; D remains unclear. Trimming cost V 4 bases and J 8 bases, with 9 bases left between them. Per germline, CDR1 GTSNPN and CDR2 SVGIG (reference sequence). The length of the CDR3 is 11 residues. DNA for the CDR3: TGTGCCTGGAACCTTTGGGATGAGCAGTTCTTC. Its protein product is CAWNLWDEQFF.

V usage is TRBV7-9 and J usage is TRBJ2-7; 8 nucleotides match TRBD1. This CDR3 contains 15 residues. The J segment lost 3 bases and the V segment lost 5 bases, leaving 9 bases of the junction unmatched. Germline V gene data show CDR1 as SEHNR and CDR2 as FQNEAQ (reference sequence). CDR3 loop: CASSPFSQGDYEQYF. CDR3 DNA sequence: TGTGCCAGCAGCCCGTTCTCACAGGGGGACTACGAGCAGTACTTC.

CDR3 sequence (DNA): TGCAGCGTTGAAGATCAGAACGGCAACACCGGGGAGCTGTTTTTT. This codes for CSVEDQNGNTGELFF. The rearrangement links TRBV29-1 to TRBJ2-2, with unresolved D. This CDR3 has 15 amino acids. Germline V CDR1 and CDR2: SQVTM, ANQGSEA. Trimming took off 0 bases at V and 2 bases at J, with 10 bases between the two ends.

The chain employs TRBV15 and TRBJ2-7; D unclear. In germline, CDR1 is LNHNV, CDR2 YYDKDF (reference sequence). V was cut by 0 bases and J by 3 bases, with 12 bases left in between. The CDR3 extends over 15 amino acids. The DNA for the CDR3 is TGTGCCACCAGCAGAGAAATTGTCGGATTCTACGAGCAGTACTTC. It encodes CATSREIVGFYEQYF.

As DNA, the CDR3 is TGCAGCGTTGAAGTCCCCGACAGGGGGATCACTGAAGCTTTCTTT. Translated, it gives CSVEVPDRGITEAFF. The chain links TRBV29-1 to TRBJ1-1, with 9 bases matching TRBD1. Germline lookup yields CDR1 SQVTM and CDR2 ANQGSEA. The CDR3 length is 15 residues. V lost 1 base, J lost 4 bases, and 7 bases stayed unmatched.

CDR3 sequence: CSVASTGGEGDTQYF. The CDR3, as DNA: TGCAGCGTTGCCTCGACAGGGGGGGAAGGAGATACGCAGTATTTT. V and J are TRBV29-1 and TRBJ2-3; 9 bases are shared with TRBD1. Germline loops: CDR1 SQVTM, CDR2 ANQGSEA. The CDR3 covers 15 residues. J lost 5 bases, V lost 4 bases, and 10 bases had no gene match.

The chain is built from TRBV4-1 and TRBJ2-5; TRBD1 agrees at 9 bases. The CDR3 is 15 amino acids. V shed 4 bases and J 3 bases; nucleotides not matched to a gene: 6. Germline CDR1 and CDR2: MGHRA and YSYEKL. CDR3 in DNA: TGCGCCAGCAGCCCCCGGGACAGGGTAGAAGAGACCCAGTACTTC. This sequence encodes CASSPRDRVEETQYF.

For the CDR3, the DNA is TGTGCCAGCAGCACCCCTAGCGGGGGGAGTGCAGATACGCAGTATTTT. It codes for CASSTPSGGSADTQYF. This chain joins TRBV9 and TRBJ2-3; TRBD2 agrees at 11 bases. Germline V CDR1 and CDR2: SGDLS, YYNGEE. J lost 4 bases, V lost 4 bases, and 8 bases had no gene match. CDR3 length: 16 residues.

This chain joins TRBV4-1 and TRBJ1-1; D gene ambiguous. The V gene lost 5 bases and the J gene lost 5 bases, with 6 bases spanning the gap. The CDR3 spans 11 residues. The germline CDR1 and CDR2 sequences are MGHRA and YSYEKL. CDR3 amino acids: CASSMGTEAFF. CDR3 nucleotide sequence: TGCGCCAGCAGCATGGGGACTGAAGCTTTCTTT.

This clone was picked up a small number of times. This chain connects TRBV29-1 to TRBJ2-1; the D is unclear. Per germline, CDR1 SQVTM and CDR2 ANQGSEA. This CDR3 is 15 amino acids long. V lost 4 bases and J 0 bases, leaving 13 bases between the germline ends. In nucleotides, the CDR3 is TGCAGCGTTGTTGCGCCCATCGACTCCTACAATGAGCAGTTCTTC. It codes for CSVVAPIDSYNEQFF.

In nucleotides, the CDR3 is TGCGCCAGCAGCCAAGAGGATGAGCAGTTCTTC. It translates to CASSQEDEQFF. The chain carries TRBV4-1 and TRBJ2-1; D is ambiguous. Trimming stripped 0 bases from V and 8 bases from J, with 2 bases between. Germline CDR1 reads MGHRA; CDR2 reads YSYEKL. The CDR3 loop spans 11 amino acids.

The rearrangement joins TRBV7-8 to TRBJ1-5; D possibly corresponds to TRBD1 (6 bases). Germline lookup yields CDR1 SGHVS and CDR2 FQNEAQ. The CDR3 is 15 residues long. V was cut by 3 bases and J by 5 bases, with 14 bases left in between. CDR3 amino acids: CASSLGGGAYQPQHF. CDR3 coding DNA: TGTGCCAGCAGCTTGGGTGGGGGGGCCTATCAGCCCCAGCATTTT.

The V call is TRBV5-1, the J call TRBJ2-7, with D unresolved. The length of the CDR3 is 14 residues. Deletions cut 0 bases from V and 2 bases from J, with 9 bases between. CDR1 SGHRS and CDR2 YFSETQ come from the germline V gene. Written as DNA, the CDR3 is TGCGCCAGCAGCTTGGTTTCGACGGCCTACGAGCAGTACTTC. Translating it yields CASSLVSTAYEQYF. The full variable domain, rest sourced from reference TRBV5-1 and TRBJ2-7, is KAGVTQTPRYLIKTRGQQVTLSCSPISGHRSVSWYQQTPGQGLQFLFEYFSETQRNKGNFPGRFSGRQFSNSRSEMNVSTLELGDSALYLCASSLVSTAYEQYFGPGTRLTVT.

This clone was counted only a few times. The chain employs TRBV10-3 and TRBJ1-2; weak D call: TRBD1 (6 bases). The CDR3 sequence is 12 residues long. Germline CDR1 reads ENHRY; CDR2 reads SYGVKD. The V gene lost 10 bases and the J gene lost 6 bases, with 15 bases spanning the gap. The CDR3 nucleotides read TGTGCCACCCCAACAGGGACGCATGGCTACACCTTC. Translated, it gives CATPTGTHGYTF.

The V and J genes are TRBV27 and TRBJ1-5, with 7 bases matching TRBD1. The V segment lost 5 bases and the J segment 4 bases; nucleotides outside the gene matches: 5. The CDR3 is made up of 14 amino acids. Looked up from germline, CDR1 is MNHEY and CDR2 is SMNVEV (reference sequence). This CDR3 is CASSKGASNQPQHF. CDR3 nucleotide sequence: TGTGCCAGCAGTAAGGGGGCGTCGAATCAGCCCCAGCATTTT.

The CDR3 sequence is CASSAQRFQETQYF. The CDR3, as DNA: TGTGCCAGCAGCGCTCAGCGGTTCCAAGAGACCCAGTACTTC. V gene TRBV11-2 combines with J gene TRBJ2-5; maybe TRBD2 (5 bases). Germline V lookup: CDR1 SGHAT, CDR2 FQNNGV. Deletions cut 5 bases from V and 1 base from J, with 11 bases between. This CDR3 comprises 14 residues.

The sample holds a few counts of this clone. The rearrangement uses TRBV30 and TRBJ1-1; the D is unclear. Germline V gene lookup returns CDR1 GTSNPN and CDR2 SVGIG (reference sequence). Deletions cut 4 bases from V and 6 bases from J, with 18 bases between. The CDR3 totals 14 residues. The CDR3 reads CAWTAGPKAAEAFF. In DNA form, the CDR3 reads TGTGCCTGGACTGCCGGGCCGAAAGCCGCTGAAGCTTTCTTT.

This clone was recorded a few times. V is TRBV4-1 and J is TRBJ2-7; D unclear. CDR3 length: 13 amino acids. CDR1 is MGHRA, CDR2 YSYEKL, per germline. Trimming stripped 0 bases from V and 9 bases from J, with 12 bases between. Written as DNA, the CDR3 is TGCGCCAGCAGCCAAGATGCGAGCCAGAGGCAGTACTTC. It is translated as CASSQDASQRQYF.

V gene TRBV27 combines with J gene TRBJ2-1; D unresolved. CDR3 length: 10 residues. The germline gives CDR1 MNHEY, CDR2 SMNVEV (reference sequence). Trimming took off 9 bases at V and 4 bases at J, with 4 bases between the two ends. CDR3 protein: CASGYNEQFF. CDR3 DNA: TGTGCCAGTGGGTACAATGAGCAGTTCTTC.